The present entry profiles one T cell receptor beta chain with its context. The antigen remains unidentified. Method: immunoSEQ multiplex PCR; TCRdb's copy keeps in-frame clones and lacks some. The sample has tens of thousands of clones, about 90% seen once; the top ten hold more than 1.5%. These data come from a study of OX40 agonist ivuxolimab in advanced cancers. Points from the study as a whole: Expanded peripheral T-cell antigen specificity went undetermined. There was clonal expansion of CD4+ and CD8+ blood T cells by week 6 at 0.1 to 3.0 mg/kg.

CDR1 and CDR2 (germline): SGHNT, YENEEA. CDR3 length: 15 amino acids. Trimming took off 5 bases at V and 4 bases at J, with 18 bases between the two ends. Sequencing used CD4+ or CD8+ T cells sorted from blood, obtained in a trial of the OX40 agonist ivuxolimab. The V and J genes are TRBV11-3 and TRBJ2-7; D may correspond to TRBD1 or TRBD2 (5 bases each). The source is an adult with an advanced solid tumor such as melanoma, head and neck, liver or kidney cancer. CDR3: CASSLSGTGSYEQYF. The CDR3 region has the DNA TGTGCCAGCAGCCTATCCGGGACCGGCTCGTACGAGCAGTACTTC.